This TCR beta chain is drawn from a study of shared clonotypes between healthy human individuals (dated by TCRdb to 2019 to 2021). Regarding the research as a whole: The cohort included a few men and a couple of women between 18 and 49 years of age. Between about 0.8 and 9.5 billion PBMCs per donor were obtained by leukapheresis. Libraries were prepared and TCR repertoires were sequenced by different laboratories using diverse techniques, in order to increase sequencing depth and limit assay-specific biases. Blood TCR repertoires of about five healthy adults were deeply sequenced to estimate repertoire size and the extent of clonotype sharing between individuals.

Overall study results and their limits: Pairwise subsampling led to the expectation that sequencing depth would affect the degree of clonotype sharing among donors. Because the study included a small number of donors, the genetic and exposure-history diversity represented was limited. Sampling was restricted to blood, and TCR repertoires in tissue are likely to differ from TCR repertoires in blood.

The germline V gene encodes CDR1 ENHRY and CDR2 SYGVKD. Counted from cysteine to phenylalanine, this CDR3 has 13 amino acids. The DNA shown is the 39-base CDR3, in frame from base 1. Remarks on this clone: There is no known antigen for this receptor. Since a far larger clone is one base different, this is likely a read error. In the same sample, other DNA sequences code for this CDR3.

TCR CDR3 regions were amplified from genomic DNA by multiplex PCR using the deep immunoSEQ assay. For each cell subset, the extracted genomic DNA was distributed evenly across all wells of several immunoSEQ 96-well plates, and each plate served as one replicate. Each replicate PCR for unsorted PBMC received approximately 0.3 ug genomic DNA, equal to approximately 30,000 T cell genomes. Ten immunoSEQ deep assay plates were used to sequence unsorted PBMC genomic DNA. The purified libraries were quantified using a Qubit 3.0 fluorometer, sized with a Bioanalyzer 2100, and then quantified again using the KAPA Library Quantification kit. Each immunoSEQ 96-well plate was sequenced on its own single-read 150-cycle Illumina NextSeq 550 flow cell. The original methods were these. Because the immunoSEQ output held only junctional sequences and lacked quality scores, the filtering could not match the filtering applied to full-length reads. Sequences were annotated with PyIR, a Python wrapper for IgBLAST v1.9, using IMGT germline references to assign V/J genes and CDR3. Reads were filtered out if the reads had weak V/J assignments (E-value above 1e-6), no CDR3, stop codons, out-of-frame junctions, or ambiguous translated residues. V3J clonotypes were defined as sequences sharing the same inferred V gene, J gene, and CDR3 amino acid sequence. The percentage overlap between two repertoires was calculated by dividing the number of shared unique clonotypes by the size of the smaller repertoire. Richness of each repertoire was evaluated using RTK rarefaction, the Chao1 estimator, and Recon v2.1 estimates of unobserved clonotypes. TCRdb retrieved this table from immuneACCESS and kept in-frame rearrangements only. Not all clones are present; in checked studies, unresolved V genes account for under half, and no reason is known for the remainder. The V and J calls and the clone size are those of that table, but D and trimming were determined from the DNA. The table for this sample lists about 490,000 clones; roughly 80% of them were counted only once. About 13% of the sample lies in the top ten.

The donors were healthy, HIV-negative adults who had no recently reported acute infections or vaccinations. Every donor was a Caucasian adult living in Nashville, Tennessee, USA. For unsorted samples, tens of millions of PBMCs were counted, and genomic DNA was extracted using the QIAamp DNA Blood Mini kit. Blood was collected by leukapheresis, and PBMCs were isolated by Ficoll-Histopaque density gradient centrifugation and then cryopreserved in liquid nitrogen vapor phase. The sample was PBMCs. The chain employs TRBV10-3 and TRBJ2-5; the D gene is possibly TRBD1, with 5 bases matching. The TCR comes from a woman between 40 and 50 years old in good health. Some clones in this sample may be carry-over from other donors' samples. For the CDR3, the sequence is CAISARAQETQYF. The bases read TGTGCCATCAGTGCCAGGGCCCAAGAGACACAGTACTTC.